The 2 T cell receptor beta chains below come from one sample, sequenced in a study of molecular identifiers for immune sequencing clone quantification. TCRdb called the PCR reads again in MiXCR, with one record for every CDR3 protein. Among about 320,000 distinct CDR3 sequences listed, about 20% were seen once. Sequencing input: naive CD8+ T cells from blood, with Jurkat cell RNA spiked in. Subset defined: FACS-sorted CD8+CD4-CCR7+CD45RA+ naive T cells. These receptors were collected from a human donor in good health. Some libraries in this study had Jurkat cell RNA spiked in.

This clonotype appeared many times. V and J are TRBV7-9 and TRBJ2-7; D is unclear. The CDR3 is 14 residues long. Per germline, CDR1 SEHNR and CDR2 FQNEAQ (reference sequence). Trimming left V 3 bases short and J 2 bases short, with 11 bases between. The CDR3 region has the DNA TGTGCCAGCAGCTTCAGCCTGGGTGCCTACGAGCAGTACTTC. Translating it yields CASSFSLGAYEQYF.

Worth noting for this clonotype: Just one base apart from a much larger clone, this may be a read error. CDR3 bases: TGCAGCGTTGAAGGAGCAGGGTCGGCCTTTGGCACTGAAGCTTTCTTT. Its translation is CSVEGAGSAFGTEAFF. The chain is built from TRBV29-1 and TRBJ1-1; D is possibly TRBD1 (5 bases). The CDR3 runs to 16 residues. Germline CDR1 reads SQVTM; CDR2 reads ANQGSEA. Trimming left V 1 base short and J 4 bases short, with 19 bases between.